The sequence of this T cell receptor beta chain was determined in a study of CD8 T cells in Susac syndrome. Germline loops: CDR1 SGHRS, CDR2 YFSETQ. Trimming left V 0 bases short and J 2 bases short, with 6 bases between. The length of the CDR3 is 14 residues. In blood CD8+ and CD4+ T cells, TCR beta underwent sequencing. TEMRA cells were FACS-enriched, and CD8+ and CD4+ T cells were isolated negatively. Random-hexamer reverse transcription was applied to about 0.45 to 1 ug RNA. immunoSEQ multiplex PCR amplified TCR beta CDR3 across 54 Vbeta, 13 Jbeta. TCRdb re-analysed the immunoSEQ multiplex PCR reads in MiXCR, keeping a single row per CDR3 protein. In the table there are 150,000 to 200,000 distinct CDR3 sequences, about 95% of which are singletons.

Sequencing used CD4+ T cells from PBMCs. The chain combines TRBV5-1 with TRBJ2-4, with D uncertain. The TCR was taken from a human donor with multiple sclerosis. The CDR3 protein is CASSLEETKNIQYF. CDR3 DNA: TGCGCCAGCAGCTTGGAGGAAACCAAAAACATTCAGTACTTC.